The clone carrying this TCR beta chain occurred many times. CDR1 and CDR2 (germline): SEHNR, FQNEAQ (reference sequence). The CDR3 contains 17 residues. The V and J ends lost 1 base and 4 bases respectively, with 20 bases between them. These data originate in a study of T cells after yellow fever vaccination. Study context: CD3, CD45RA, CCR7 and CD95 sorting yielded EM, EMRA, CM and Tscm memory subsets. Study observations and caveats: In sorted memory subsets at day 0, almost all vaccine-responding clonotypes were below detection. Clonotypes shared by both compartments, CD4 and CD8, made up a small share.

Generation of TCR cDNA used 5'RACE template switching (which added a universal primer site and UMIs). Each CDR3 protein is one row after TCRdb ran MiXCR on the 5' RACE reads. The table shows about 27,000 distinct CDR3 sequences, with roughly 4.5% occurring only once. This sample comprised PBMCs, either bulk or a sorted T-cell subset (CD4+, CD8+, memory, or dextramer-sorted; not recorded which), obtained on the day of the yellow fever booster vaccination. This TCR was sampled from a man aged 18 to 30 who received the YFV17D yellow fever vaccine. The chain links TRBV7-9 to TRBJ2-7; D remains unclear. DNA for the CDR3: TGTGCCAGCAGCTTAGGCGGTCTTAGGGCTAGAGTATACGAGCAGTACTTC. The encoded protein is CASSLGGLRARVYEQYF.